This TCR beta chain came from a study of identical twins. TCRdb re-called the 5' RACE reads through MiXCR, storing one row per CDR3 protein. The table records 300,000 to 400,000 distinct CDR3 sequences, roughly an eighth of them present only once. This clonotype was seen more than once but under ten times. Between the trimmed V and J ends, which lost 4 bases and 8 bases, there was a span of 13 bases. The CDR3 runs 13 residues. Per germline, CDR1 SGDLS and CDR2 YYNGEE. The same sample was also used in a study of yellow fever vaccine responses in identical twins.

The V and J genes are TRBV9 and TRBJ2-1; no firm D call. The material sequenced was CD8+ T cells sorted from blood. The TCR comes from a woman aged 18-29 years in good health. The CDR3 bases are TGTGCCAGCAGCTGGAGACCGCCCGATGAGCAGTTCTTC. This encodes CASSWRPPDEQFF.